These 17 T cell receptor beta chains were sequenced from one sample in a study of molecular identifiers for immune sequencing clone quantification. TCRdb analysed the PCR reads with MiXCR anew, one entry per CDR3 protein. The data hold about 39,000 distinct CDR3 sequences, with about 18% observed a single time. The sequencing sample was made of naive CD8+ T cells from blood, with Jurkat cell RNA spiked in. Regarding subset: FACS-sorted CD8+CD4-CCR7+CD45RA+ naive T cells. All receptors derive from a human donor in good health. Some libraries in this study had Jurkat cell RNA spiked in.

Concerning this clonotype: A read error may be the cause here, since a much bigger clone is one base away. The chain is built from TRBV29-1 and TRBJ2-2; D not resolved. Germline lookup yields CDR1 SQVTM and CDR2 ANQGSEA. Trimming shortened V by 1 base and J by 10 bases, and 7 bases separated the two germline ends. The CDR3 contains 11 residues. This CDR3 reads CSVEGAQELFF. DNA for the CDR3: TGCAGCGTTGAAGGGGCCCAGGAGCTGTTTTTT.

This clonotype was counted ten times or more. The V and J genes are TRBV15 and TRBJ2-7, with D hard to call. Germline V gene data show CDR1 as LNHNV and CDR2 as YYDKDF (reference sequence). The V end lost 6 bases, the J end lost 2 bases, and 11 bases lay between the germline ends. This CDR3 contains 13 residues. The CDR3 region is CATSAGKTYEQYF. The CDR3 DNA reads TGTGCCACCAGTGCAGGAAAAACCTACGAGCAGTACTTC.

In its sample, this clonotype was seen many times. The chain carries TRBV15 and TRBJ2-2; D assignment may be TRBD1 or TRBD2 (5 bases each). CDR1 LNHNV and CDR2 YYDKDF come from the germline V gene (reference sequence). V lost 5 bases, J lost 1 base, and 11 bases lay in between. The CDR3 totals 15 residues. The CDR3 sequence: CATSGTLLNTGELFF. CDR3 bases: TGTGCCACCAGCGGGACGCTTTTGAACACCGGGGAGCTGTTTTTT.

Many counts were recorded for this clonotype. The V call is TRBV29-1, the J call TRBJ2-7; 9 nucleotides agree with TRBD1. Germline V gene lookup returns CDR1 SQVTM and CDR2 ANQGSEA. Germline trimming cut 5 bases from V and 5 bases from J; bases unmatched to any gene: 7. The CDR3 is 13 amino acids. Here the CDR3 reads CSVTGTGRDEQYF. DNA of the CDR3: TGCAGCGTTACCGGGACAGGGAGGGACGAGCAGTACTTC.

This clonotype was picked up a small number of times. Since a much larger clone is just one base distant, this may be a read error. The V call is TRBV11-2, the J call TRBJ2-5; D uncertain. Per the germline V gene, CDR1 is SGHAT and CDR2 is FQNNGV. The CDR3 is 13 amino acids. V lost 1 base and J lost 7, with 10 bases in between. As DNA, the CDR3 is TGTGCCAGCAGCTTAGGGGTGGAAAGGACCCAGTACTTC. This translates into CASSLGVERTQYF.

This chain uses TRBV28 with TRBJ2-1; 7 positions agree with TRBD1. The CDR3 has 14 amino acids. V shed 6 bases and J 2 bases; nucleotides not matched to a gene: 4. Germline loops: CDR1 MDHEN, CDR2 SYDVKM. For the CDR3, the DNA is TGTGCCAGCAGGATACAGGGGACCTACAATGAGCAGTTCTTC. Protein product: CASRIQGTYNEQFF.

This clonotype was counted many times. CDR3 sequence: CASSLGLALNEQFF. In DNA form, the CDR3 reads TGTGCCAGCAGTTTGGGGCTAGCGCTCAATGAGCAGTTCTTC. The gene calls are TRBV27 and TRBJ2-1; weak D call: TRBD2 (6 bases). V was trimmed by 3 bases and J by 6 bases, leaving 12 bases between them. This CDR3 is 14 amino acids long. The germline V gene has CDR1 MNHEY and CDR2 SMNVEV (reference sequence).

Worth noting for this clonotype: One base away lies a much larger clone, so this may be a sequencing read error. The V and J genes are TRBV29-1 and TRBJ2-2; D perhaps matches TRBD2 (6 bases). The germline gives CDR1 SQVTM, CDR2 ANQGSEA. This CDR3 contains 11 residues. The CDR3 nucleotides read TGCAGCGTTGCCAGCACCGGGGGGCTGTTTTTT. Its protein is CSVASTGGLFF.

A single count supports this clonotype. A much larger clonotype is one base distant, so this may be a read error. This rearrangement joins TRBV10-3 to TRBJ2-7, with a possible D match to TRBD1 (5 bases). Germline CDR1 reads ENHRY; CDR2 reads SYGVKD. The CDR3 extends over 12 amino acids. Trimming removed 3 bases from V and 9 bases from J, with 12 bases in between. As DNA, the CDR3 is TGTGCCATCAGTGACAGGGTAGGCGGGCAGTACTTC. Translated, it gives CAISDRVGGQYF.

A remark on this clonotype: One base away lies a much larger clone, so this may be a sequencing read error. This chain joins TRBV10-3 and TRBJ2-7; D gene unclear. The CDR3 sequence is 13 residues long. Germline CDR1 ENHRY, CDR2 SYGVKD. The CDR3 loop is CAICELGDYEQYF. The CDR3 DNA reads as TGTGCCATCTGTGAGCTTGGGGACTACGAGCAGTACTTC.

This clonotype was found many times. The chain has TRBV5-1 and TRBJ1-1; 7 bases are a match to TRBD1. The junction had 19 bases not matched to a gene; V was cut back by 0 bases and J by 5 bases. Germline loops: CDR1 SGHRS, CDR2 YFSETQ. The CDR3 is made up of 19 amino acids. This chain's CDR3 is CASSLAGGLSTGLGTEAFF. CDR3 nucleotides: TGCGCCAGCAGCTTGGCTGGCGGCCTCTCGACAGGGTTAGGAACTGAAGCTTTCTTT.

This clonotype was counted a single time. This could be a read error, since a much larger clone is one nucleotide away. Likely a read error: the CDR3 ends without its conserved phenylalanine or tryptophan. The chain carries TRBV6-2 or TRBV6-3 and TRBJ2-7; D is perhaps TRBD2 (6 bases). The CDR3 sequence is 13 residues long. The germline V gene encodes CDR1 MNHEY and CDR2 SVGEGT. Trimming pared 7 bases from V and 0 bases from J, leaving 10 bases between. The CDR3 DNA reads TGTGCCAGCAAGGCGGGAAGCTCCTACGAGCAGTACCTC. Amino acids: CASKAGSSYEQYL.

As for this clonotype: A much larger clone lies one base from this, so it may be a read error. This rearrangement joins TRBV14 to TRBJ2-1, with D possibly TRBD1 on 5 matching bases. This CDR3 comprises 12 residues. Germline assignment: CDR1 SGHDN and CDR2 FVKESK. The CDR3 coding sequence is TGTGCCAGCAGCCAAGGGGGCTATGAGCAGATCTTC. This sequence encodes CASSQGGYEQIF.

Worth noting for this clonotype: A much larger clone differs by one base, so this may be a read error. Here the CDR3 omits its conserved ending phenylalanine or tryptophan, so a read error is the likely source. The rearrangement joins TRBV15 to TRBJ2-3; 7 bases fit TRBD1. From germline, CDR1 is LNHNV and CDR2 YYDKDF (reference sequence). V was pared by 8 bases and J by 1 base, with 6 bases of the junction left unmatched. CDR3 length: 14 residues. Written as DNA, the CDR3 is TGTGCCACCTCTGACAGGGCCCGCACAGATACGCAGTATTCT. It encodes CATSDRARTDTQYS.

This clonotype was counted at least ten times. CDR3 coding DNA: TGTGCCAGCAGCCGGGACCCCTTTGGACCCTACGAGCAGTACTTC. Amino acids: CASSRDPFGPYEQYF. The V and J genes are TRBV6-4 and TRBJ2-7, with D perhaps assigned TRBD1 or TRBD2 (5 bases each). CDR3 length: 15 residues. Trimming shortened V by 6 bases and J by 2 bases, and 17 bases separated the two germline ends. Germline CDR1 is MRHNA and CDR2 is SNTAGT.

Points on this clonotype: It may be a read error: a sequence one base away is much more abundant. The chain links TRBV20-1 to TRBJ2-3, with D possibly matching TRBD2 (6 bases). Germline V gene sequence: CDR1 DFQATT, CDR2 SNEGSKA (reference sequence). This CDR3 spans 15 amino acids. Here the CDR3 DNA reads TGCAGTGCTACCTCCCGGACTACGTTCACAGATAAGCAGTATTTT. Its protein is CSATSRTTFTDKQYF.

This clonotype was seen repeatedly, ten times or more. The genes are TRBV7-9 and TRBJ2-5; tentative D call: TRBD1 (5 bases). This CDR3 has 16 amino acids. Germline V CDR1 and CDR2: SEHNR, FQNEAQ (reference sequence). V lost 1 base to trimming and J lost 4 bases, with 16 bases between them. In nucleotides, the CDR3 is TGTGCCAGCAGCTTAGGGGGCAGGGATTGGACAGAGACCCAGTACTTC. Residues: CASSLGGRDWTETQYF.